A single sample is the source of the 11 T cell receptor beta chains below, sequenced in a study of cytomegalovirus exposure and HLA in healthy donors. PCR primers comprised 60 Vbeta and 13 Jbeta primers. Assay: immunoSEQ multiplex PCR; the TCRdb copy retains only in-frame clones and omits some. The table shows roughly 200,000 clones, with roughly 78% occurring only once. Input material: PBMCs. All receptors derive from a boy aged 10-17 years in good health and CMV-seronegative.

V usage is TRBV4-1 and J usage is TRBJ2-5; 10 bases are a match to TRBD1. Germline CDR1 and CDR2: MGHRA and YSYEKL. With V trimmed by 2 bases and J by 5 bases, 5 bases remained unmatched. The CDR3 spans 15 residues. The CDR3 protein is CASSQSRTGGETQYF. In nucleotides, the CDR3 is TGCGCCAGCAGCCAATCCCGGACAGGGGGGGAGACCCAGTACTTC.

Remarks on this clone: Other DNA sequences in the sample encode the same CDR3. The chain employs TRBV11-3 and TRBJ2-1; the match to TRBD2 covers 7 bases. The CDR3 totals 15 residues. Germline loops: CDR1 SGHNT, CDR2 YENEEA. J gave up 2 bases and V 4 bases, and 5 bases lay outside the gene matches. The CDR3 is CASSSQAGPYNEQFF. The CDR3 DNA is TGTGCCAGCAGCTCCCAAGCGGGGCCCTACAATGAGCAGTTCTTC.

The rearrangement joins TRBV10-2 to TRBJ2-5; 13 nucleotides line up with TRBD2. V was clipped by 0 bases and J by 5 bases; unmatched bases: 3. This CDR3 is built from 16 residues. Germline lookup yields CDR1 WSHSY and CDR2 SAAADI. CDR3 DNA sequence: TGCGCCAGCAGTGAGTCGACTAGCGGGGGGTGGGAGACCCAGTACTTC. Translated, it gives CASSESTSGGWETQYF.

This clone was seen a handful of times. The CDR3 sequence: CASRLNRDRVSNGYTF. The CDR3 DNA is TGTGCCAGTAGACTTAACCGGGACAGGGTATCTAATGGCTACACCTTC. The chain uses TRBV19 and TRBJ1-2; 9 bases agree with TRBD1. The V segment lost 6 bases and the J segment 6 bases; nucleotides outside the gene matches: 14. The CDR3 runs 16 residues. Germline CDR1 LNHDA, CDR2 SQIVND (reference sequence).

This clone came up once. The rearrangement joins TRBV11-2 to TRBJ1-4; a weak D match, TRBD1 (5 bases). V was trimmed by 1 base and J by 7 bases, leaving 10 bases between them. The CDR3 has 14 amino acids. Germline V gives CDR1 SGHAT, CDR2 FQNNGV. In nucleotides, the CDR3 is TGTGCCAGCAGCTTAGTGGTAGGGGTTGAAAAACTGTTTTTT. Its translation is CASSLVVGVEKLFF.

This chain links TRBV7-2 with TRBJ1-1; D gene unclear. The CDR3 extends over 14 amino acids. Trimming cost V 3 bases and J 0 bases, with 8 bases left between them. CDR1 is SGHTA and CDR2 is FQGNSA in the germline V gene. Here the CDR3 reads CASSFQALNTEAFF. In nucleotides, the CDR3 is TGTGCCAGCAGCTTCCAGGCCCTGAACACTGAAGCTTTCTTT.

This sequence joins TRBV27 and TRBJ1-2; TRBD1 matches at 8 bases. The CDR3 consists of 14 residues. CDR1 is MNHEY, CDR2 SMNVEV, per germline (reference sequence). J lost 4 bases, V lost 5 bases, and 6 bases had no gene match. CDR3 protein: CASSQTGQGYGYTF. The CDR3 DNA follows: TGTGCCAGCAGTCAGACCGGACAGGGCTATGGCTACACCTTC.

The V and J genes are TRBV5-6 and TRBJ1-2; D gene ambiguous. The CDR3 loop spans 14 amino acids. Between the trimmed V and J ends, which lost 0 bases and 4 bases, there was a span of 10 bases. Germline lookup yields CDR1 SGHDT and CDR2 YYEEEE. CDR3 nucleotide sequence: TGTGCCAGCAGCTTGGGCCGCAGGCTCTATGGCTACACCTTC. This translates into CASSLGRRLYGYTF.

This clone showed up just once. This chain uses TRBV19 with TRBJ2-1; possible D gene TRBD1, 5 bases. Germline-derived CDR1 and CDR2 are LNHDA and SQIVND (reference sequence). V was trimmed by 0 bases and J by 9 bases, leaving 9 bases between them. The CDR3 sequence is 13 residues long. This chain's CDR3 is CASSIEGDGEQFF. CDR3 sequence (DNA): TGTGCCAGTAGTATAGAAGGGGATGGTGAGCAGTTCTTC.

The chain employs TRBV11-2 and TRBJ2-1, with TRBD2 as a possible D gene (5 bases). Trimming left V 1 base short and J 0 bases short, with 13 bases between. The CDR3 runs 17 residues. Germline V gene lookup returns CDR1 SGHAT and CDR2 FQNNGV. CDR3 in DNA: TGTGCCAGCAGCTTAGCCTTGGGCGGGTACTCCTACAATGAGCAGTTCTTC. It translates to CASSLALGGYSYNEQFF.

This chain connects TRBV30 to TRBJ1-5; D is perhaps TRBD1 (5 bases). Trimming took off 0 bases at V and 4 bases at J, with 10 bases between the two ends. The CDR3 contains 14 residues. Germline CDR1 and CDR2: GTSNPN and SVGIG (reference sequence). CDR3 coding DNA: TGTGCCTGGAGTGTAGGACATAATAATCAGCCCCAGCATTTT. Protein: CAWSVGHNNQPQHF. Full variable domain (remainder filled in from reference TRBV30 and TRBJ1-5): SQTIHQWPATLVQPVGSPLSLECTVEGTSNPNLYWYRQAAGRGLQLLFYSVGIGQISSEVPQNLSASRPQDRQFILSSKKLLLSDSGFYLCAWSVGHNNQPQHFGDGTRLSIL.